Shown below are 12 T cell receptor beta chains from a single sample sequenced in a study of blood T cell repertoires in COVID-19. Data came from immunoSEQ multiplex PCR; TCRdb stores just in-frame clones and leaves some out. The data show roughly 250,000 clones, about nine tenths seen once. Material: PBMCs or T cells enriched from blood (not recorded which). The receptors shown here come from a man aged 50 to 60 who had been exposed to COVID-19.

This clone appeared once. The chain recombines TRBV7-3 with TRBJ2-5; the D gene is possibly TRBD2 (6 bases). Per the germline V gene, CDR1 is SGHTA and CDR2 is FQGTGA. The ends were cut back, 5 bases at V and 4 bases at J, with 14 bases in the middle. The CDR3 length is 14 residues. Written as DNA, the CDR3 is TGTGCCAGCAGCCCCCAGGGACTTGGAGAGACCCAGTACTTC. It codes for CASSPQGLGETQYF.

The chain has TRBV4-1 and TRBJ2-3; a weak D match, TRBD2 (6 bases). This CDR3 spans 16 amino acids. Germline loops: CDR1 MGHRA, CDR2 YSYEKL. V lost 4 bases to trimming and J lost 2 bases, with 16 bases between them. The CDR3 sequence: CASSPPAGSVTDTQYF. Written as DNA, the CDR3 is TGCGCCAGCAGCCCCCCGGCCGGGAGTGTCACAGATACGCAGTATTTT.

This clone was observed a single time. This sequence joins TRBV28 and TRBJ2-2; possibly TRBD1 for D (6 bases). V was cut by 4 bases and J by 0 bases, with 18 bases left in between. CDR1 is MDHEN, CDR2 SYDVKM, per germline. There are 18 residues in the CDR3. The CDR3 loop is CASSSSNRVNANTGELFF. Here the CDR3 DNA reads TGTGCCAGCAGTTCCTCGAACAGGGTTAACGCGAACACCGGGGAGCTGTTTTTT.

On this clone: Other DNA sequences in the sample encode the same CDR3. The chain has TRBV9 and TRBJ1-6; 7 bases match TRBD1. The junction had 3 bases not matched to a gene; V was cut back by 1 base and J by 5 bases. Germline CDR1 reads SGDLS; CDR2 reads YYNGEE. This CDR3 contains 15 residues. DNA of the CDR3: TGTGCCAGCAGCGTAACGACAGGGAATAATTCACCCCTCCACTTT. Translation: CASSVTTGNNSPLHF.

The CDR3 DNA follows: TGCGCCAGCAGAACCGACAGCGCCTACAATGAGCAGTTCTTC. As protein: CASRTDSAYNEQFF. The rearrangement uses TRBV5-1 and TRBJ2-1, with D perhaps matching TRBD1 (5 bases). Germline V gene lookup returns CDR1 SGHRS and CDR2 YFSETQ. Trimming stripped 5 bases from V and 2 bases from J, with 11 bases between. This CDR3 region has 14 residues. The variable domain in full, with the rest retrieved from reference TRBV5-1 and TRBJ2-1, is KAGVTQTPRYLIKTRGQQVTLSCSPISGHRSVSWYQQTPGQGLQFLFEYFSETQRNKGNFPGRFSGRQFSNSRSEMNVSTLELGDSALYLCASRTDSAYNEQFFGPGTRLTVL.

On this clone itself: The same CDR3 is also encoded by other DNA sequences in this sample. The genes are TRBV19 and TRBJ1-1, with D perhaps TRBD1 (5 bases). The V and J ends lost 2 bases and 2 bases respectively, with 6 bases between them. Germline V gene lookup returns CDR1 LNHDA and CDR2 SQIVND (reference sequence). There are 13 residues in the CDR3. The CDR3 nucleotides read TGTGCCAGTAGTATACAGGGAAACACTGAAGCTTTCTTT. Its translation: CASSIQGNTEAFF. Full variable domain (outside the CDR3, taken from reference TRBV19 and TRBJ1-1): DGGITQSPKYLFRKEGQNVTLSCEQNLNHDAMYWYRQDPGQGLRLIYYSQIVNDFQKGDIAEGYSVSREKKESFPLTVTSAQKNPTAFYLCASSIQGNTEAFFGQGTRLTVV.

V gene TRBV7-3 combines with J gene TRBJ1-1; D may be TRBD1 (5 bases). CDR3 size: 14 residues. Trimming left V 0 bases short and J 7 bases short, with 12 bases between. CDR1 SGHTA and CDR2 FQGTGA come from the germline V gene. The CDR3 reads CASSLTREGDEAFF. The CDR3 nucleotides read TGTGCCAGCAGCTTAACCAGGGAAGGCGATGAAGCTTTCTTT.

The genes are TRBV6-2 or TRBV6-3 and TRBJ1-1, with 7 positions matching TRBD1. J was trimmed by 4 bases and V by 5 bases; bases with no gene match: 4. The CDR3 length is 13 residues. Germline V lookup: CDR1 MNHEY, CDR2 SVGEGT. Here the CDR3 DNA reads TGTGCCAGCAGTCGACAGGGAAGCACTGAAGCTTTCTTT. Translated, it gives CASSRQGSTEAFF.

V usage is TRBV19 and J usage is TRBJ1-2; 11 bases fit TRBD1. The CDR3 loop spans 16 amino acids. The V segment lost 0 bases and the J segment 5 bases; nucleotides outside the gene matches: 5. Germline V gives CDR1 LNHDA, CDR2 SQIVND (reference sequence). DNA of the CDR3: TGTGCCAGTAGTATAGAATACGGACAGGGGGCTTATGGCTACACCTTC. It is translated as CASSIEYGQGAYGYTF. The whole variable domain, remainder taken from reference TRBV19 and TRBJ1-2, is DGGITQSPKYLFRKEGQNVTLSCEQNLNHDAMYWYRQDPGQGLRLIYYSQIVNDFQKGDIAEGYSVSREKKESFPLTVTSAQKNPTAFYLCASSIEYGQGAYGYTFGSGTRLTVV.

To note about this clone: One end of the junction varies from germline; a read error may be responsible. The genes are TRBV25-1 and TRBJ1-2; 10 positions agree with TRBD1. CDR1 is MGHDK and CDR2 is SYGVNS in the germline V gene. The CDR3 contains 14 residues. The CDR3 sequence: CASSDPGQGIGVAF. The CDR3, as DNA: TGTGCCAGCAGTGACCCGGGACAGGGGATCGGGGTGGCCTTC.

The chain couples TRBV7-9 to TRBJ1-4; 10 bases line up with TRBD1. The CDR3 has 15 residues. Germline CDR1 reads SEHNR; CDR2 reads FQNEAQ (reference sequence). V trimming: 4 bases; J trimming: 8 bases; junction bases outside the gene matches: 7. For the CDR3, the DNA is TGTGCCAGCAGCTCCGGGGACAGGGGCGGAGAAAAACTGTTTTTT. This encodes CASSSGDRGGEKLFF.

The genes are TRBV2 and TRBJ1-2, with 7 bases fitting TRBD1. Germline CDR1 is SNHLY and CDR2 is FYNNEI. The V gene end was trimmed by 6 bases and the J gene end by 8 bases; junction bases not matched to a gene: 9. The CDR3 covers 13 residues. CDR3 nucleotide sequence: TGTGCCAGCAGCATGACAGGGTTATACGGCTACACCTTC. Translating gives CASSMTGLYGYTF. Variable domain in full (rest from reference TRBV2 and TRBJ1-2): EPEVTQTPSHQVTQMGQEVILRCVPISNHLYFYWYRQILGQKVEFLVSFYNNEISEKSEIFDDQFSVERPDGSNFTLKIRSTKLEDSAMYFCASSMTGLYGYTFGSGTRLTVV.